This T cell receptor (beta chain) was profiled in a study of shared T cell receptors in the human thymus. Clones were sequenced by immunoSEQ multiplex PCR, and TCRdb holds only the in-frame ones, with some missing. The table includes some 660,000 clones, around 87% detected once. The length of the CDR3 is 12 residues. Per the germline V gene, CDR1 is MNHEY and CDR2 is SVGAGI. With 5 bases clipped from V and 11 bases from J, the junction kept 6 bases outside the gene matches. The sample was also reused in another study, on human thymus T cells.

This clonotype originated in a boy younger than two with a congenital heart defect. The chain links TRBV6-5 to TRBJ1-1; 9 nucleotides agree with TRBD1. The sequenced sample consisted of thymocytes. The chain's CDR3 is CASSRDRVRAFF. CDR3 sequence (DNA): TGTGCCAGCAGTAGGGACAGGGTTAGGGCTTTCTTT.